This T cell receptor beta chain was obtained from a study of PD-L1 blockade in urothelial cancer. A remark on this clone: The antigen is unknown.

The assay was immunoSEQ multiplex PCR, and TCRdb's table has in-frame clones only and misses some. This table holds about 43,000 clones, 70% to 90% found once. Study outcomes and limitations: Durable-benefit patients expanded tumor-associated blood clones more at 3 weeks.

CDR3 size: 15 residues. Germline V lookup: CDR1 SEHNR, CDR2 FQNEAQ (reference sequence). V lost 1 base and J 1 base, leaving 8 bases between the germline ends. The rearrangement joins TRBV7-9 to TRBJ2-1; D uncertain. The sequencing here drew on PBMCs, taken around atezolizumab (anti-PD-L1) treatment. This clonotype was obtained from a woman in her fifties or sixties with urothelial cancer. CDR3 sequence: CASSLGQVSYNEQFF. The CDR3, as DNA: TGTGCCAGCAGCTTAGGTCAGGTTTCCTACAATGAGCAGTTCTTC.